This T cell receptor (beta chain) was sequenced during a study of neurological immune-mediated disorders (dated by TCRdb to the late 2010s). A note on the overall study: Peripheral blood TCR-beta repertoires from patients with HTLV-I-associated myelopathy (HAM/TSP), patients with multiple sclerosis, and healthy controls were compared in the study using UMI-based sequencing. Of the 65 to 70 subjects in the cohort, around 15 were HAM/TSP patients, about 34 were multiple sclerosis patients, and about 20 were healthy controls. Longitudinal samples, technical triplicates and paired sorted CD4+ and CD8+ T-cell subsets, alongside PBMC samples, were included among the roughly 98 TCR-beta libraries. Summary of the overall study and its limitations: TCR clonal expansion was greatest in HAM/TSP patients and smallest in MS patients, who ranked below even healthy controls. Across subjects, expanded clones never shared an identical CDR3 amino acid sequence, which suggests that the TCR-beta repertoires in every group were private.

Points on this clonotype: The antigen this receptor binds is unknown. At one end the junction does not follow the germline gene, possibly because of a read error.

Healthy controls were blood bank volunteers in Maryland, USA. Unsorted PBMC libraries were generated from 2 million PBMCs stored in RNAlater at -80 °C until RNA extraction. Peripheral blood underwent Ficoll-Hypaque density gradient centrifugation to isolate PBMCs, which were then cryopreserved in liquid nitrogen. According to the germline V gene (reference sequence), CDR1 reads DFQATT and CDR2 reads SNEGSKA. The CDR3 runs 14 residues from the cysteine to the phenylalanine. Just CDR3 DNA is preserved here, 42 bases in frame from base 1. cDNA was synthesized by template-switch 5'RACE using a primer with a 10-nucleotide random unique molecular identifier that tagged each TCR transcript. Over 190 million TCR-beta sequences, covering 15-18 subjects, were produced in each sequencing run. The RNeasy kit was used to extract total RNA. Using the KAPA Real-time Library Amplification kit, TCR-beta VDJ regions were amplified with primers for the TCR constant region and the 5'RACE anchor. A first PCR added sample indexes and Illumina adaptors, after which a second PCR increased the library yield. After purification with Ampure beads, the TCR product of roughly 650 bp was size-selected on a 2% E-gel SizeSelection system. Before pooling, library quality was checked on a Bioanalyzer, concentration was measured with Qubit, and libraries were quantified with the Kapa Library Quantification kit. An Illumina HiSeq 2500 was used to sequence the libraries paired-end at 2 x 150 bp. To increase sequence diversity, roughly 25-31% phiX was spiked into each library pool. Per the authors' processing: Quality-filtered reads were processed with the UMI-based MiGEC pipeline, which removed over 85% of raw TCR sequences during error correction. VDJ genes were aligned to IMGT germline references, and clonotypes were defined by unique CDR3 amino acid sequence plus V-J genes. VDJtools evaluated clonal expansion, Shannon diversity and CDR3 relatedness (CalcPairwiseDistances, ClusterSamples); CLCbio workbench built phylogenetic trees. Using coefficient-of-variation modelling across technical triplicates, the study counted a clone as expanded if it had at least 8 unique UMIs. TCRdb ran its own pipeline on the public reads, namely fastp trimming at Q25 and MiXCR clone calling, and kept in-frame beta chains. Rows with a matching CDR3 protein are joined into one entry that keeps the most common DNA and genes. These V and J calls are TCRdb output, not the study's own analysis. The sample records tens of thousands of distinct CDR3 sequences, roughly 26% of which are singletons. Of the sample, 20% to 30% is held by the ten largest clones.

This TCR was recovered from a woman aged 70 to 79 in good health. What was sequenced was PBMCs. The rearrangement combines TRBV20-1 with TRBJ2-6, with the D gene uncertain. The DNA sequence follows: TGTAGTGTTTTAGGTGTAGACGGGGCCAACGTCCTGACTTTC. The encoded protein is CSVLGVDGANVLTF.